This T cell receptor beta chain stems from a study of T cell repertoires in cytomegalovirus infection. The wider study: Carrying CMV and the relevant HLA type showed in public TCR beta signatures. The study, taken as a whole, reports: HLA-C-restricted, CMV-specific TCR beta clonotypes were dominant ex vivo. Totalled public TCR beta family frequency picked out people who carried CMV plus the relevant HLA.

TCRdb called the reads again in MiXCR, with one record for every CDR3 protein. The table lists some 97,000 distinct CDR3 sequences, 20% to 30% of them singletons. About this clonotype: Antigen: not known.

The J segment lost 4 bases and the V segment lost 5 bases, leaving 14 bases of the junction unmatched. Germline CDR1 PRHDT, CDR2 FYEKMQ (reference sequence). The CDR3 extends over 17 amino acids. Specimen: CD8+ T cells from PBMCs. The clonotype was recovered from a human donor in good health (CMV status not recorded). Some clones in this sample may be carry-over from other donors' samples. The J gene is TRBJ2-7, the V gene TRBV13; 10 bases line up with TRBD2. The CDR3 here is CASSAPLEREGPYEQYF. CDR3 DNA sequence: TGTGCCAGCAGCGCCCCTCTTGAGCGGGAGGGCCCGTACGAGCAGTACTTC.